The 15 T cell receptor beta chains in this list originate from one sample, sequenced in a study of beta chain features in type 1 diabetes. As every portion of the isolated RNA was reverse transcribed, the sequencing read expressed TCRB transcripts. Sequencing used immunoSEQ multiplex PCR; TCRdb keeps in-frame clones, though not all of them. The sample lists hundreds of thousands of clones; about 14% were seen once. The sample consisted of naive CD4+ T cells from blood. The receptors stem from a man between 25 and 39 years old in good health.

This clone was picked up a small number of times. The rearrangement joins TRBV7-9 to TRBJ1-4, with unresolved D. The germline V gene has CDR1 SEHNR and CDR2 FQNEAQ (reference sequence). V was pared by 3 bases and J by 3 bases, with 2 bases between. The CDR3 contains 12 residues. As DNA, the CDR3 is TGTGCCAGCAGCTTGGCTAATGAAAAACTGTTTTTT. Translated, it gives CASSLANEKLFF.

This rearrangement joins TRBV19 to TRBJ2-1; D is perhaps TRBD2 (5 bases). The V and J ends lost 7 bases and 3 bases respectively, with 13 bases between them. Germline values: CDR1 LNHDA, CDR2 SQIVND (reference sequence). The CDR3 has 14 residues. CDR3 sequence (DNA): TGTGCCAGTACCAGCGGCAGAGGCTACAATGAGCAGTTCTTC. Residues: CASTSGRGYNEQFF.

The genes are TRBV19 and TRBJ2-3; possibly TRBD2 for D (6 bases). Trimming removed 6 bases at V and 0 bases at J, with 10 bases between. The germline V gene has CDR1 LNHDA and CDR2 SQIVND (reference sequence). The CDR3 consists of 14 residues. CDR3 coding DNA: TGTGCCAGTAGGGGACTGGTCAGCACAGATACGCAGTATTTT. Translation gives CASRGLVSTDTQYF.

The chain is built from TRBV30 and TRBJ1-6; the D is unclear. The germline gives CDR1 GTSNPN, CDR2 SVGIG (reference sequence). The CDR3 has 12 amino acids. V gave up 3 bases and J gave up 7 bases, with 7 bases separating them. The CDR3 spells CAWRSRNSPLHF. CDR3 in DNA: TGTGCCTGGAGATCGCGGAATTCACCCCTCCACTTT. The entire variable domain, with the rest obtained from reference TRBV30 and TRBJ1-6, is as follows: SQTIHQWPATLVQPVGSPLSLECTVEGTSNPNLYWYRQAAGRGLQLLFYSVGIGQISSEVPQNLSASRPQDRQFILSSKKLLLSDSGFYLCAWRSRNSPLHFGNGTRLTVT.

This chain uses TRBV9 with TRBJ2-1; TRBD1 matches 7 bases. Trimming at V came to 1 base and at J to 2 bases, leaving 3 bases not matched to a gene. The CDR3 has 15 residues. CDR1 SGDLS and CDR2 YYNGEE come from the germline V gene. The CDR3 DNA sequence: TGTGCCAGCAGCGTACAGGGGGTTGCCTACAATGAGCAGTTCTTC. Encoded protein: CASSVQGVAYNEQFF. The full variable domain, rest sourced from reference TRBV9 and TRBJ2-1, is DSGVTQTPKHLITATGQRVTLRCSPRSGDLSVYWYQQSLDQGLQFLIQYYNGEERAKGNILERFSAQQFPDLHSELNLSSLELGDSALYFCASSVQGVAYNEQFFGPGTRLTVL.

This clone came up a few times. The J gene is TRBJ2-1, the V gene TRBV25-1, with 9 bases fitting TRBD2. CDR1 MGHDK and CDR2 SYGVNS come from the germline V gene. J was trimmed by 4 bases and V by 0 bases; bases with no gene match: 4. The CDR3 covers 16 residues. CDR3 bases: TGTGCCAGCAGTGAATATGAGACTAGCGGATACAATGAGCAGTTCTTC. Amino acids: CASSEYETSGYNEQFF.

The chain links TRBV18 to TRBJ1-1; D not resolved. Germline V gives CDR1 KGHSH, CDR2 LQKENI. CDR3 length equals 12 residues. Trimming shortened V by 2 bases and J by 7 bases, and 8 bases separated the two germline ends. CDR3 region: CASSPTMDEAFF. The CDR3 nucleotides are TGTGCCAGCTCACCAACAATGGATGAAGCTTTCTTT.

The chain employs TRBV7-6 and TRBJ2-5; D uncertain. In germline, CDR1 is SGHVS, CDR2 FNYEAQ. The CDR3 spans 11 residues. V lost 7 bases, J lost 4 bases, and 7 bases lay in between. In nucleotides, the CDR3 is TGTGCCAGCACCCAGTCAGAGACCCAGTACTTC. Its translation is CASTQSETQYF.

The rearrangement links TRBV5-4 to TRBJ2-5; weak D call: TRBD1 (5 bases). The CDR3 covers 14 residues. V was shortened by 4 bases and J by 0 bases, with 10 bases between the two germline ends. Germline V lookup: CDR1 SGHNT, CDR2 YYREEE (reference sequence). In DNA form, the CDR3 reads TGTGCCAGCAGCAAGGACACGTACCAAGAGACCCAGTACTTC. Protein product: CASSKDTYQETQYF.

The CDR3 nucleotides are TGTGCCAGCAGCTGGGACACTGGAACAGGAGATACGCAGTATTTT. Translated, it gives CASSWDTGTGDTQYF. J is TRBJ2-3 and V is TRBV5-6; weak D call: TRBD1 (6 bases). From germline, CDR1 is SGHDT and CDR2 YYEEEE. V was pared by 3 bases and J by 5 bases, with 16 bases between. The CDR3 sequence is 15 residues long.

This clone came up a few times. The DNA for the CDR3 is TGTGCCAGCAGCGTCTTGACGGCAGGAGATACGCAGTATTTT. Its translation is CASSVLTAGDTQYF. The gene calls are TRBV9 and TRBJ2-3; D ambiguous. The CDR3 runs to 14 residues. V shed 2 bases and J shed 5 bases, with 12 bases lying between them. CDR1 and CDR2 (germline): SGDLS, YYNGEE.

V usage is TRBV19 and J usage is TRBJ1-2; D is ambiguous. The germline gives CDR1 LNHDA, CDR2 SQIVND (reference sequence). The CDR3 has 14 residues. The germline V and J ends were trimmed by 1 base and 1 base, with 7 bases remaining between them. The CDR3 is CASSIGQRNYGYTF. As DNA, the CDR3 is TGTGCCAGTAGTATAGGGCAACGTAACTATGGCTACACCTTC.

The rearrangement links TRBV9 to TRBJ2-4; D is undetermined. Germline CDR1 and CDR2: SGDLS and YYNGEE. Between the trimmed V and J ends, which lost 5 bases and 6 bases, there was a span of 12 bases. The CDR3 has 13 amino acids. The CDR3 sequence is CASSLRPSNIQYF. CDR3 coding DNA: TGTGCCAGCAGTTTGAGGCCATCAAACATTCAGTACTTC. The complete variable domain, with remaining parts taken from reference TRBV9 and TRBJ2-4, reads DSGVTQTPKHLITATGQRVTLRCSPRSGDLSVYWYQQSLDQGLQFLIQYYNGEERAKGNILERFSAQQFPDLHSELNLSSLELGDSALYFCASSLRPSNIQYFGAGTRLSVL.

About this clone itself: Germline and junction disagree at one end, which may indicate a read error. The chain carries TRBV10-3 and TRBJ2-1; D might be TRBD2 (6 bases). Germline CDR1 and CDR2: ENHRY and SYGVKD. The CDR3 has 14 amino acids. CDR3 sequence reads: CAISDRDSHNEQFF. The CDR3 DNA reads TGTGCCATCAGTGACCGGGACTCCCACAATGAGCAGTTCTTC.

Comments on this clone: At one end, the junction sequence differs from germline, possibly due to a read error. The chain joins TRBV4-1 to TRBJ2-3; 9 nucleotides line up with TRBD2. In germline, CDR1 is MGHRA, CDR2 YSYEKL. CDR3 length equals 19 residues. CDR3 in DNA: TGCGCCAGCAGACAAGTGATCGCGGGGGGGCCGTTGAGAACAGATACGCAGTATTTT. It specifies CASRQVIAGGPLRTDTQYF.